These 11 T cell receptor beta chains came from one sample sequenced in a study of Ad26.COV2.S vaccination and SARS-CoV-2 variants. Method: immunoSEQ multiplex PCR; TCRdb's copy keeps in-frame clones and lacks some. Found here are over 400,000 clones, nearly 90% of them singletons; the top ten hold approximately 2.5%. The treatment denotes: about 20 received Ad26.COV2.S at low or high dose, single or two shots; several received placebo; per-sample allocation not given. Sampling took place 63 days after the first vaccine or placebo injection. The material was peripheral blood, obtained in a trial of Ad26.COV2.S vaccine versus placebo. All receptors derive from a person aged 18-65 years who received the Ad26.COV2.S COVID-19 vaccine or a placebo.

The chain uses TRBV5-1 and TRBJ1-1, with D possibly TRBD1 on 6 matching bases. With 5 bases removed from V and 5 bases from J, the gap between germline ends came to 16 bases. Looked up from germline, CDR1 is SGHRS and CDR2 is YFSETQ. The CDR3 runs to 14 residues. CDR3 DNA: TGCGCCAGCAGTAACCCACAGGGAGGGACTGAAGCTTTCTTT. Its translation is CASSNPQGGTEAFF.

CDR3 sequence: CASGQGIRQPQHF. In nucleotides, the CDR3 is TGTGCCAGCGGGCAGGGGATAAGACAGCCCCAGCATTTT. The genes are TRBV7-2 and TRBJ1-5; D might be TRBD1 (6 bases). The V gene's germline CDR1 is SGHTA and CDR2 FQGNSA. The CDR3 totals 13 residues. Trimming cost V 8 bases and J 7 bases, with 15 bases left between them. The variable domain in full, completed from reference TRBV7-2 and TRBJ1-5, reads GAGVSQSPSNKVTEKGKDVELRCDPISGHTALYWYRQSLGQGLEFLIYFQGNSAPDKSGLPSDRFSAERTGGSVSTLTIQRTQQEDSAVYLCASGQGIRQPQHFGDGTRLSIL.

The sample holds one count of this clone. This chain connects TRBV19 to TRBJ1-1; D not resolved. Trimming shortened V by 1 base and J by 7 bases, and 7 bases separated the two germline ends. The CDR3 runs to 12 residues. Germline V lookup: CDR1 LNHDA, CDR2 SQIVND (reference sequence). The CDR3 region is CASSIVAGEAFF. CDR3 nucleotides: TGTGCCAGTAGTATAGTCGCGGGTGAAGCTTTCTTT.

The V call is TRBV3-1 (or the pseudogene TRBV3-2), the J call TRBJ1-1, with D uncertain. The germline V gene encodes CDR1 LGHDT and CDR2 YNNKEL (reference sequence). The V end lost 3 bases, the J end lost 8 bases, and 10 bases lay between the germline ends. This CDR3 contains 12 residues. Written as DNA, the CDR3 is TGTGCCAGCAGCCACGTTCCGGAGGAAGCTTTCTTT. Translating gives CASSHVPEEAFF.

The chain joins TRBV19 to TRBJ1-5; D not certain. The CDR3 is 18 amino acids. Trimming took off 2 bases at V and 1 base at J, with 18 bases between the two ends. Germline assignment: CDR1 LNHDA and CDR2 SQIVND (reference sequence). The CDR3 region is CASSINLGTRFSNQPQHF. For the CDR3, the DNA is TGTGCCAGTAGTATAAATCTCGGCACCAGGTTCAGCAATCAGCCCCAGCATTTT.

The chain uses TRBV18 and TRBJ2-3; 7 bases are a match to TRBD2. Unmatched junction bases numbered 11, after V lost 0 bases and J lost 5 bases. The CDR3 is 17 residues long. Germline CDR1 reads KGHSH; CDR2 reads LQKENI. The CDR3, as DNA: TGTGCCAGCTCACCACCAGGTATCGCGGGAGTGGTAGATACGCAGTATTTT. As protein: CASSPPGIAGVVDTQYF.

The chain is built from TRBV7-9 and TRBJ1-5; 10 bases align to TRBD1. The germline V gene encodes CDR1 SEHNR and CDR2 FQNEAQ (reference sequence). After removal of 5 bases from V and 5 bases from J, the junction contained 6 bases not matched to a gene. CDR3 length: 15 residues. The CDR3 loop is CASSRTGGKDQPQHF. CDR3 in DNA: TGTGCCAGCAGCCGGACAGGGGGAAAGGATCAGCCCCAGCATTTT.

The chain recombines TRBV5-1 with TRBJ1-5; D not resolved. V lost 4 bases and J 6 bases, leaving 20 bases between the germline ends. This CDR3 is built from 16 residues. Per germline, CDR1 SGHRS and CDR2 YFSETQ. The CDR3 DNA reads TGCGCCAGCAGCCCCGATGGGGAGGCAGACGGTCAGCCCCAGCATTTT. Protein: CASSPDGEADGQPQHF.

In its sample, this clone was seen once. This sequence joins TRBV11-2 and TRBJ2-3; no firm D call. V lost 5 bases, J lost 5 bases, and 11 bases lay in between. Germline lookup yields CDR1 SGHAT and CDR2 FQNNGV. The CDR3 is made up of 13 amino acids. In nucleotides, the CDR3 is TGTGCCAGCAGCCCCTCTGAAGGAGATACGCAGTATTTT. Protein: CASSPSEGDTQYF. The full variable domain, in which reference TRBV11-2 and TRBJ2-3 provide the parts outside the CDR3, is EAGVAQSPRYKIIEKRQSVAFWCNPISGHATLYWYQQILGQGPKLLIQFQNNGVVDDSQLPKDRFSAERLKGVDSTLKIQPAKLEDSAVYLCASSPSEGDTQYFGPGTRLTVL.

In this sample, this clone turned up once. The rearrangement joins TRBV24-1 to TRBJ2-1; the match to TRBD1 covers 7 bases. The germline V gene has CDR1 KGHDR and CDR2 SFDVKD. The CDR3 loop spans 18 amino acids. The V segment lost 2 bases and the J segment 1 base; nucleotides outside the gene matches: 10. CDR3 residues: CATSDSTRGGLSYNEQFF. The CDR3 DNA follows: TGTGCCACCAGTGATTCAACTAGAGGGGGCCTTTCCTACAATGAGCAGTTCTTC.

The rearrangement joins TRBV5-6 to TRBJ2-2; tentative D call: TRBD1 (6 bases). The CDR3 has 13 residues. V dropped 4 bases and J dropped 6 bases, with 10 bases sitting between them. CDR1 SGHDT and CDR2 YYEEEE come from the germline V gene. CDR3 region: CASSMQGSGELFF. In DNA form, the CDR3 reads TGTGCCAGCAGCATGCAGGGGTCCGGGGAGCTGTTTTTT.